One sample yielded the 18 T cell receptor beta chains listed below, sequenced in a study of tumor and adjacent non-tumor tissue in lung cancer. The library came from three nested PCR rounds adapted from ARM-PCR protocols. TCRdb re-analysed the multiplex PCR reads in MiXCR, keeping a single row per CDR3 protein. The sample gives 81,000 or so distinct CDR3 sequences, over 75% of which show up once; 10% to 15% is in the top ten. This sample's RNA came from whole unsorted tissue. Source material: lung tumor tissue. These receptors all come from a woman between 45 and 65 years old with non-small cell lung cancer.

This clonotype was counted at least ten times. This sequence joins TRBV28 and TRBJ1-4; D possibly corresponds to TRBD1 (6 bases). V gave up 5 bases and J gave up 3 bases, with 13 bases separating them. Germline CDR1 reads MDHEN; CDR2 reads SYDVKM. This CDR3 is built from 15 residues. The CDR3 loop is CASSNPGVPNEKLFF. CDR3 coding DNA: TGTGCCAGCAGTAACCCAGGGGTACCTAATGAAAAACTGTTTTTT.

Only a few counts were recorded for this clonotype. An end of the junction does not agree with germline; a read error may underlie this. The CDR3 bases are TGCAGCGTTGAACAACAGCGCCAAGAGAGCCAGTATTTC. Amino acids: CSVEQQRQESQYF. V gene TRBV29-1 combines with J gene TRBJ2-5, with D unresolved. The CDR3 loop spans 13 amino acids. The germline CDR1 and CDR2 sequences are SQVTM and ANQGSEA.

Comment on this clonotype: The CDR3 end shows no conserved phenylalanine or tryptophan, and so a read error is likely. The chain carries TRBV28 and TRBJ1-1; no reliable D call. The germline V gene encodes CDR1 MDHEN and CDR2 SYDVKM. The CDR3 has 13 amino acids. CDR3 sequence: CASSLDHNTEAFL. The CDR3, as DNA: TGTGCCAGCAGTTTGGACCACAACACCGAAGCTTTCTTA.

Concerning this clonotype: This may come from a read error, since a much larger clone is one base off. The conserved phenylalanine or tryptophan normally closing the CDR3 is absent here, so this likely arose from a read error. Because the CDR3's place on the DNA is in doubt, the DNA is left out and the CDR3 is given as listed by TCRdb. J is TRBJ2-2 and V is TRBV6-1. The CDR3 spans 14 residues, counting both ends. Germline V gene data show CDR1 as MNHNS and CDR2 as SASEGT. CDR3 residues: CASRLDQNTGELSL.

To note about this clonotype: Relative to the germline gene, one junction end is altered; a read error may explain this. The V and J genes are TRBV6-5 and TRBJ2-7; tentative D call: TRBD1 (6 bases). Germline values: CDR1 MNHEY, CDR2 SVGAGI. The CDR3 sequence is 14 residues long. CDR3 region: CANSLPGQTYEQYF. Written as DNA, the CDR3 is TGTGCCAACAGTCTCCCGGGACAAACCTACGAGCAGTACTTC.

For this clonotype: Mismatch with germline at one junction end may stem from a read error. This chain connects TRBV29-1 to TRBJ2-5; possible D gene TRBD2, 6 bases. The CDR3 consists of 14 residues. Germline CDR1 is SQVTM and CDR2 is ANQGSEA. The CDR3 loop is CSVVRGNPTGTQYF. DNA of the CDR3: TGCAGTGTTGTCCGCGGGAACCCCACCGGGACCCAGTACTTC.

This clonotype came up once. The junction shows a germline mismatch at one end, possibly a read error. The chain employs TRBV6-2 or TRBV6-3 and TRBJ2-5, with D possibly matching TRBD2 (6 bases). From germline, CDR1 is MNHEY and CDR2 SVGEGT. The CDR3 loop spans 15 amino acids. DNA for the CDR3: TGTGCCAGCAGTTACGGTACCGGGAGTGAAAAGACACAGTACTTC. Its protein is CASSYGTGSEKTQYF.

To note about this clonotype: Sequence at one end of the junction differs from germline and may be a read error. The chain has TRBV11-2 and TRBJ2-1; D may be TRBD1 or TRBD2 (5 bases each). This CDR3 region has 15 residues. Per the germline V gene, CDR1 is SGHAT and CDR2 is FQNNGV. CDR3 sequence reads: CVSSRGPAMSNEQFF. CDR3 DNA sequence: TGTGTCAGCAGCCGGGGACCAGCTATGAGCAATGAGCAGTTCTTC.

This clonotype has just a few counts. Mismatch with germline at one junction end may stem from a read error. The CDR3: CASSPWASGYYEQYF. The CDR3 nucleotides are TGTGCAAGCAGCCCTTGGGCTAGCGGTTATTACGAGCAGTACTTC. The chain employs TRBV11-2 and TRBJ2-7, with 7 bases matching TRBD2. Germline CDR1 reads SGHAT; CDR2 reads FQNNGV. The CDR3 contains 15 residues. The whole variable domain, filled in from reference TRBV11-2 and TRBJ2-7, reads EAGVAQSPRYKIIEKRQSVAFWCNPISGHATLYWYQQILGQGPKLLIQFQNNGVVDDSQLPKDRFSAERLKGVDSTLKIQPAKLEDSAVYLCASSPWASGYYEQYFGPGTRLTVT.

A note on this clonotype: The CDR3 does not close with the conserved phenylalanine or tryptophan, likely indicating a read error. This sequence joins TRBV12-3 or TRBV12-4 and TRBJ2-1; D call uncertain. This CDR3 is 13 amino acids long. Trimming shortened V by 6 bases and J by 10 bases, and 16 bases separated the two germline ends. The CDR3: CASRDVMVVEQFL. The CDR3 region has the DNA TGTGCCAGCAGGGATGTCATGGTTGTGGAGCAGTTCCTC.

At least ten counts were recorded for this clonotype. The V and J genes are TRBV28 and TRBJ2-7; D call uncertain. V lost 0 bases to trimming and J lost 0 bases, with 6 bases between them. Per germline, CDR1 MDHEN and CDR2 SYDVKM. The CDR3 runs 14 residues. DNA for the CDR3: TGTGCCAGCAGTTTATGGGGCCTCTCCTACGAGCAGTACTTC. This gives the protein CASSLWGLSYEQYF.

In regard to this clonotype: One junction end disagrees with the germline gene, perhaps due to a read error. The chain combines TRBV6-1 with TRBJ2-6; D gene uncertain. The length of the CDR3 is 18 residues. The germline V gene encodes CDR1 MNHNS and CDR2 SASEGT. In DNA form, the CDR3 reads TGCGCCAGCAGTGAAGTAGCAGGAGTCGGATCTGGGGCCAACGTCCTGACTTTC. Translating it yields CASSEVAGVGSGANVLTF.

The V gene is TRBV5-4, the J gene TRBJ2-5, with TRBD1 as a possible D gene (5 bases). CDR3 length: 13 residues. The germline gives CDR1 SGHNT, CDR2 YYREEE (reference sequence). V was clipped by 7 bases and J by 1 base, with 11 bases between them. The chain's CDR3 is CASRRTIQETQYF. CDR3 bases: TGTGCCAGCCGCAGGACAATCCAAGAGACCCAGTACTTC.

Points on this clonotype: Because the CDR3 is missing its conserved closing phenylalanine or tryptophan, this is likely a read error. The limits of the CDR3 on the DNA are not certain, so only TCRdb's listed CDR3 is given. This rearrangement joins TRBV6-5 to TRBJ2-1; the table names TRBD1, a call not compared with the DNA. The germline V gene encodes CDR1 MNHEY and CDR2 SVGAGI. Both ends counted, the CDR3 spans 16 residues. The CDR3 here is CASSCSSGPGYNERFS.

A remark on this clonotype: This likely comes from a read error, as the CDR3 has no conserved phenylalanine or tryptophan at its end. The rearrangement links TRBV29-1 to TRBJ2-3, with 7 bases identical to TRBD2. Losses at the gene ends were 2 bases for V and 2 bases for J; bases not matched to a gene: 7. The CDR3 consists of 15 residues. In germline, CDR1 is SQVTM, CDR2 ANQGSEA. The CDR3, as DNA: TGCAGCGTTGAAACGGGGGGAATCCACACAGATACGCAGTATTCT. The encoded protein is CSVETGGIHTDTQYS.

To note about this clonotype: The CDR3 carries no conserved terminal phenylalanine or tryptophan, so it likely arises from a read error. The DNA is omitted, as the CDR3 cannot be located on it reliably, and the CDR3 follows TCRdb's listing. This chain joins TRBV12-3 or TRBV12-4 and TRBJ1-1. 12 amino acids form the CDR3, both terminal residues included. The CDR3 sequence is CASSLGYTETFV.

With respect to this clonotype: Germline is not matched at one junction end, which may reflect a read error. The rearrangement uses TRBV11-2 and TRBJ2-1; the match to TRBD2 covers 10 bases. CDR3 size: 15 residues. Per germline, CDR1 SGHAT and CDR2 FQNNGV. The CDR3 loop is CANIFIAGGDNEKLF. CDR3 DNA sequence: TGTGCCAACATCTTTATAGCGGGAGGAGACAATGAGAAGCTCTTC.

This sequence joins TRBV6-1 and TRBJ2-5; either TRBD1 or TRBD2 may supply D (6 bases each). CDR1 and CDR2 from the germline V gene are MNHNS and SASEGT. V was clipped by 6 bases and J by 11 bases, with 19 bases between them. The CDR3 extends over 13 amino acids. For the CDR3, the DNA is TGTGCCAGCAGACAGGGTGGCGGGGATACACAGTACTTC. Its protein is CASRQGGGDTQYF.